The clone carrying this T cell receptor (beta chain) was observed a single time. As yet, its antigen is unknown. Cells designated naive CD8 were CD45RO-negative and were positively selected for CCR7, with terminally differentiated effector memory CD45RA+ cells excluded. TCRdb keeps only in-frame clones here, not all; method: immunoSEQ multiplex PCR. Of under 2,000,000 clones listed, about 95% are singletons. The V end was cut by 1 base, the J end by 11 bases, with 17 bases between. CDR3 length: 14 amino acids. Germline assignment: CDR1 MDHEN and CDR2 SYDVKM. The data belong to a study of shared clonotypes between healthy human individuals. Across the study: Per donor, three plates held CD4 naive cells, three held CD4 memory, two held CD8 naive and one held CD8 memory.

Study-level results: What naive subsets generally showed was a larger estimated richness than memory subsets showed.

The V and J genes are TRBV28 and TRBJ1-2, with D unclear. Sequenced material: naive CD8+ T cells sorted from blood. This sequence was found in a man aged 18-30 years in good health. CDR3 region: CASSLSRYRSRYTF. CDR3 nucleotide sequence: TGTGCCAGCAGTTTATCCCGTTACAGAAGTAGATACACCTTC.